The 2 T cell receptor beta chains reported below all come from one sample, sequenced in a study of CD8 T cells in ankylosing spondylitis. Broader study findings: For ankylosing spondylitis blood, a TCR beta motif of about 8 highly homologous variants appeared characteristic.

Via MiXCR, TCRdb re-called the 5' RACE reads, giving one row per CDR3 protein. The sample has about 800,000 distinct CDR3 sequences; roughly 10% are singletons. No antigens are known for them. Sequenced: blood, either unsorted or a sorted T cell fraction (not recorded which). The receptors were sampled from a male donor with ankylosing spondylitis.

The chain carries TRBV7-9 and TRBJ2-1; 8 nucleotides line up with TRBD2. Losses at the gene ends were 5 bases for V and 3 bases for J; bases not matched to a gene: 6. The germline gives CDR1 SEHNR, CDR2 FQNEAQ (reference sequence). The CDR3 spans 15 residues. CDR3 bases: TGTGCCAGCAGCCTAAACGGGGGGGGCTACAATGAGCAGTTCTTC. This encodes CASSLNGGGYNEQFF. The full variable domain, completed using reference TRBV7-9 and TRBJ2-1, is DTGVSQNPRHKITKRGQNVTFRCDPISEHNRLYWYRQTLGQGPEFLTYFQNEAQLEKSRLLSDRFSAERPKGSFSTLEIQRTEQGDSAMYLCASSLNGGGYNEQFFGPGTRLTVL.

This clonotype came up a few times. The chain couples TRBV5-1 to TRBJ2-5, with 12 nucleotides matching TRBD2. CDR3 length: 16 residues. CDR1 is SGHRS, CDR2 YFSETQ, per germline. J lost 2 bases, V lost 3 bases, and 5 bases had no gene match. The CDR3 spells CASSSGLAGPQETQYF. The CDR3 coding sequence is TGCGCCAGCAGCTCCGGACTAGCGGGGCCGCAAGAGACCCAGTACTTC. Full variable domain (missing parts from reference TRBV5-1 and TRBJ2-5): KAGVTQTPRYLIKTRGQQVTLSCSPISGHRSVSWYQQTPGQGLQFLFEYFSETQRNKGNFPGRFSGRQFSNSRSEMNVSTLELGDSALYLCASSSGLAGPQETQYFGPGTRLLVL.